This T cell receptor (beta chain) was recovered during a study of beta chain features in type 1 diabetes (dated by TCRdb to the late 2010s). Notes on the research overall: Patients and healthy donors did not differ in mean age, gender distribution, total cell number or subset yield. A total of 100 million to 110 million sorted cells were examined across all samples, and a strong correlation was observed between cell number per subset and RNA yield. In the study, recently diagnosed type 1 diabetes patients and matched healthy donors were compared on the TCRB repertoires of their sorted circulating CD4+ T cell subsets. Regulatory and stem cell-like memory subsets were obtained from only 8 patients and about 8 healthy donors, while naive and central memory subsets were obtained from all 30 or so donors. What the study reported, not specific to this receptor: In all four CD4+ subsets, TCRB CDR3 length was moderately but significantly shorter in type 1 diabetes patients. Because cDNA was sequenced instead of genomic DNA, activated cells with high expression could be over-represented, although the groups did not differ in activation or CD3 levels. Shorter templates might be favored by PCR, yet because patient and control samples were amplified and corrected together, any such skew would affect both groups equally. Patients with type 1 diabetes made fewer insertions and deleted more nucleotides at VDJ recombination sites, implying thymic rearrangement abnormalities. The naive, central memory and regulatory TCRB repertoires appeared to resemble one another more closely among patients than among healthy donors. Because small numbers of individuals were included in the HLA sub-analyses, any influence of HLA type on TCRB rearrangement was left unresolved.

The CDR3 measures 11 amino acids from cysteine to phenylalanine. Only the CDR3 part of the read is kept: 33 bases, read in frame from the first base. CDR1 and CDR2 are read off the germline V gene (reference sequence) as GTSNPN and SVGIG. V lost 8 bases and J lost 7 bases; the stretch between them is 12 bases long. The entire isolated RNA was reverse transcribed using the High Capacity cDNA Reverse Transcription Kit, and thus expressed TCRB transcripts were sequenced. Deep immunoSEQ sequencing was performed on naive, central memory and regulatory T cell samples, with an average of roughly 3.5 million total reads per sample. Sorted cells were lysed in RLT buffer, and RNA was extracted using DNase-treated RNeasy Micro or Mini kits according to cell number. To prevent cross-contamination, every cell subset was processed on its own, while patient and healthy donor samples were processed together. Using the immunoSEQ multiplex PCR, TCRB sequences were amplified from cDNA into 87-bp fragments spanning the CDR3 region. Amplicons were sequenced on the Illumina HiSeq platform. As for the original processing: Synthetic template baselines were used to correct PCR bias computationally, reads within Hamming distance 2 were collapsed together, and singletons that could not be merged were discarded. By aligning reads against IMGT, V, D and J genes, CDR3 length, and insertions or deletions at six rearrangement sites were assigned. Within each subset, clonotype counts were normalized to sorted cell number, after which true diversity and Gini coefficients were computed with the tcR R package. The overlap coefficient, calculated on TCRB nucleotide sequences, was used to measure repertoire sharing. Out-of-frame TCRB sequences from naive cells were analyzed to stand in for the pre-selection repertoire. TCRdb retrieved this table from immuneACCESS and kept in-frame rearrangements only. Not all clones are present; in checked studies, unresolved V genes account for under half, and no reason is known for the remainder. V, J and clone size derive from that table, while D and trimming were established from the DNA sequence. The sample table lists some 700,000 clones, roughly an eighth of them with a count of one. The leading ten clones occupy 0.022% of the sample.

Each donor gave one peripheral blood draw, averaging roughly 100 mL, which was collected into heparinised tubes. A BD FACSAria II was used to sort naive, central memory, regulatory and stem cell-like memory CD4+ T cells with a panel that included CD45RO, CCR7, CD25, CD127, CD95 and CD27. All sorted populations exceeded 95% purity. PBMCs were isolated immediately by Lymphoprep density gradient centrifugation and stained directly without culture. To minimize batch effects, samples were stained and sorted in pairs, one healthy donor with one patient per experiment. This clone was seen a handful of times. Its antigen remains unidentified. No base quality information exists; no much larger clone differs at one position.

The sequence is built from TRBV30 and TRBJ1-3; too little of a D gene remains to name it. This TCR was sampled from a man aged 18 to 29 with type 1 diabetes. The sequenced material came from naive CD4+ T cells from blood. This specimen's cell subset or site label, per the study, means: true naive CD4+ T cells. The CDR3 reads as follows: CALDPRNTIYF. The DNA is TGTGCCCTTGATCCGCGGAACACCATATATTTT.